Following are 30 T cell receptor beta chains from one sample sequenced in a study of PD-L1 blockade in urothelial cancer. TCRdb's copy holds only in-frame clones and misses some; the assay was immunoSEQ multiplex PCR. The sample records roughly 20,000 clones, nearly 90% being singletons. The specimen was PBMCs, collected around atezolizumab (anti-PD-L1) treatment. These receptor sequences come from a woman aged 60 to 75 with urothelial cancer.

V usage is TRBV29-1 and J usage is TRBJ2-3; 12 nucleotides agree with TRBD2. The trim removed 6 bases at V and 1 base at J, leaving 14 bases unmatched. The CDR3 runs 18 residues. Germline V lookup: CDR1 SQVTM, CDR2 ANQGSEA. Written as DNA, the CDR3 is TGCAGCGTCTGGTCCCCGACTAGCGGGAGTCGAGGCACAGATACGCAGTATTTT. Its translation is CSVWSPTSGSRGTDTQYF.

This clone was recorded only once. V gene TRBV6-1 combines with J gene TRBJ2-7; no clear D. Germline CDR1 is MNHNS and CDR2 is SASEGT. The CDR3 spans 15 residues. V was clipped by 7 bases and J by 2 bases, with 18 bases between them. CDR3 DNA: TGTGCCAGCATAATTTACAGCAACCCAACCTACGAGCAGTACTTC. Translation: CASIIYSNPTYEQYF.

This chain uses TRBV19 with TRBJ1-1, with unresolved D. Germline V gives CDR1 LNHDA, CDR2 SQIVND (reference sequence). Trimming stripped 5 bases from V and 0 bases from J, with 13 bases between. The CDR3 is 15 amino acids. CDR3 sequence (DNA): TGTGCCAGTAGTGCGGGATGGGCCTTGAACACTGAAGCTTTCTTT. This sequence encodes CASSAGWALNTEAFF.

The V and J genes are TRBV5-1 and TRBJ1-2, with TRBD1 identical over 8 bases. This CDR3 has 15 residues. With 4 bases clipped from V and 8 bases from J, the junction kept 13 bases outside the gene matches. Germline assignment: CDR1 SGHRS and CDR2 YFSETQ. This chain's CDR3 is CASSQGGQGLQGYTF. In DNA, the CDR3 is TGCGCCAGCAGCCAAGGCGGACAGGGACTTCAGGGCTACACCTTC.

The V gene is TRBV10-3, the J gene TRBJ2-7, with 9 bases that match TRBD2. CDR1 is ENHRY and CDR2 is SYGVKD in the germline V gene. This CDR3 region has 14 residues. Trimming at V came to 4 bases and at J to 6 bases, leaving 7 bases not matched to a gene. In nucleotides, the CDR3 is TGTGCCATCAGTGGGGTAGCGGGAGTTTTCGAGCAGTACTTC. It is translated as CAISGVAGVFEQYF.

This sequence joins TRBV9 and TRBJ2-3; 11 bases match TRBD2. The CDR3 is 19 amino acids. Germline assignment: CDR1 SGDLS and CDR2 YYNGEE. J was trimmed by 0 bases and V by 0 bases; bases with no gene match: 9. The DNA of the CDR3 is TGTGCCAGCAGCGTAGATGTAGCGGGAGGGCCTGGGAGCACAGATACGCAGTATTTT. It yields the protein CASSVDVAGGPGSTDTQYF.

The rearrangement links TRBV28 to TRBJ1-2; D call uncertain. V lost 7 bases and J lost 8, with 20 bases in between. CDR3 length equals 14 residues. CDR1 and CDR2 from the germline V gene are MDHEN and SYDVKM. The CDR3 is CASTPGSFERGYTF. CDR3 sequence (DNA): TGTGCCAGCACGCCGGGTTCCTTTGAGCGGGGCTACACCTTC.

The chain is built from TRBV5-1 and TRBJ2-1, with 7 bases identical to TRBD2. Germline loops: CDR1 SGHRS, CDR2 YFSETQ. The CDR3 is 14 amino acids. Trimming at V came to 1 base and at J to 7 bases, leaving 5 bases not matched to a gene. The CDR3 loop reads CASSLQTSSNEQFF. For the CDR3, the DNA is TGCGCCAGCAGCTTGCAGACTAGCTCAAATGAGCAGTTCTTC. The whole variable domain, remainder taken from reference TRBV5-1 and TRBJ2-1, is KAGVTQTPRYLIKTRGQQVTLSCSPISGHRSVSWYQQTPGQGLQFLFEYFSETQRNKGNFPGRFSGRQFSNSRSEMNVSTLELGDSALYLCASSLQTSSNEQFFGPGTRLTVL.

In the case of this clone: Just one base apart from a much larger clone, this may be a read error. The gene calls are TRBV7-8 and TRBJ2-2, with D perhaps TRBD1 (5 bases). CDR3 size: 14 residues. CDR1 is SGHVS and CDR2 is FQNEAQ in the germline V gene. CDR3 amino acids: CVSSLGAGTGELFF. Here the CDR3 DNA reads TGTGTCAGCAGCTTAGGGGCTGGAACCGGGGAGCTGTTTTTT.

The genes are TRBV28 and TRBJ1-4, with TRBD1 matching over 8 bases. The V segment lost 4 bases and the J segment 1 base; nucleotides outside the gene matches: 14. CDR1 MDHEN and CDR2 SYDVKM come from the germline V gene. CDR3 size: 19 residues. The CDR3 spells CASSSPVLTGEGTNEKLFF. Written as DNA, the CDR3 is TGTGCCAGCAGTTCCCCCGTCTTGACAGGGGAAGGAACTAATGAAAAACTGTTTTTT.

The J gene is TRBJ2-7, the V gene TRBV27; 9 bases match TRBD1. V shed 1 base and J 4 bases; nucleotides not matched to a gene: 5. Per the germline V gene, CDR1 is MNHEY and CDR2 is SMNVEV (reference sequence). The CDR3 covers 15 residues. The CDR3 region is CASSLLDRGRYEQYF. CDR3 nucleotides: TGTGCCAGCAGTTTATTGGACAGGGGAAGGTACGAGCAGTACTTC.

The V and J genes are TRBV27 and TRBJ2-7, with 10 bases lining up with TRBD2. Per germline, CDR1 MNHEY and CDR2 SMNVEV (reference sequence). The CDR3 consists of 16 residues. J was trimmed by 7 bases and V by 5 bases; bases with no gene match: 14. CDR3: CASSKRTAGGPREQYF. The CDR3 bases are TGTGCCAGCAGTAAAAGGACAGCGGGAGGGCCGAGGGAGCAGTACTTC.

This chain links TRBV11-1 with TRBJ2-1, with D possibly being TRBD1 (6 bases). With 6 bases removed from V and 0 bases from J, the gap between germline ends came to 18 bases. Looked up from germline, CDR1 is SGHAT and CDR2 is FQDESV (reference sequence). The CDR3 consists of 17 residues. CDR3: CASSSGGLLSSYNEQFF. The CDR3 DNA reads TGTGCCAGCAGTTCTGGGGGCCTCTTAAGCTCCTACAATGAGCAGTTCTTC.

The genes are TRBV2 and TRBJ1-5, with TRBD1 as a possible D gene (6 bases). This CDR3 has 15 amino acids. Germline assignment: CDR1 SNHLY and CDR2 FYNNEI. The V gene lost 6 bases and the J gene lost 0 bases, with 12 bases spanning the gap. The CDR3 region has the DNA TGTGCCAGCAGGGACAGAGCCTATAGCAATCAGCCCCAGCATTTT. Amino acids: CASRDRAYSNQPQHF.

This clone is medium-sized (0.01 to 0.1%) within its sample. The same CDR3 also results from other DNA sequences found in this sample. The CDR3 loop reads CASSLGQGIQPQHF. CDR3 sequence (DNA): TGTGCCAGCAGTTTAGGACAGGGCATTCAGCCCCAGCATTTT. The chain carries TRBV28 and TRBJ1-5; 8 nucleotides line up with TRBD1. V dropped 2 bases and J dropped 6; count of bases not matched to a gene: 3. Germline lookup yields CDR1 MDHEN and CDR2 SYDVKM. The CDR3 is 14 residues long.

This chain connects TRBV21-1 to TRBJ2-7; the D call of TRBD2 is as the table states it, not checked on the DNA. TRBV21-1 is a pseudogene segment. This CDR3 spans 16 amino acids. DNA of the CDR3: TGTGCCAGCAGCAAGTGTATGAGGGAGGTCGAACGGGAGCAGTACTTC. Translated: CASSKCMREVEREQYF.

The chain carries TRBV28 and TRBJ1-5; no definite D call. The CDR3 covers 13 residues. The ends were cut back, 3 bases at V and 15 bases at J, with 18 bases in the middle. The germline gives CDR1 MDHEN, CDR2 SYDVKM. The CDR3 DNA reads as TGTGCCAGCAGTTTGCGTGGAGCACCTTCCATGCATTTT. This encodes CASSLRGAPSMHF.

This chain links TRBV7-2 with TRBJ2-7; the match to TRBD2 covers 11 bases. Germline V gene data show CDR1 as SGHTA and CDR2 as FQGNSA. The CDR3 spans 15 residues. V was pared by 5 bases and J by 3 bases, with 6 bases of the junction left unmatched. CDR3 loop: CASSRTSGRGYEQYF. The CDR3 region has the DNA TGTGCCAGCAGCCGTACTAGCGGGAGAGGCTACGAGCAGTACTTC.

The rearrangement uses TRBV11-2 and TRBJ2-3; D perhaps matches TRBD1 (6 bases). Germline assignment: CDR1 SGHAT and CDR2 FQNNGV. CDR3 size: 15 residues. V was trimmed by 1 base and J by 3 bases, leaving 11 bases between them. CDR3 region: CASSLGFRGTDTQYF. CDR3 sequence (DNA): TGTGCCAGCAGCTTAGGGTTCAGGGGAACAGATACGCAGTATTTT.

The chain recombines TRBV27 with TRBJ1-4; no clear D gene. The germline gives CDR1 MNHEY, CDR2 SMNVEV (reference sequence). The V gene lost 2 bases and the J gene lost 4 bases, with 5 bases spanning the gap. This CDR3 has 13 amino acids. CDR3 nucleotide sequence: TGTGCCAGCAGTTTACGCGGTAATGAAAAACTGTTTTTT. Translated, it gives CASSLRGNEKLFF.

V gene TRBV27 combines with J gene TRBJ2-3; D is uncertain. CDR1 MNHEY and CDR2 SMNVEV come from the germline V gene (reference sequence). CDR3 length equals 14 residues. V dropped 2 bases and J dropped 0 bases, with 6 bases sitting between them. DNA for the CDR3: TGTGCCAGCAGTTTACACTTAAGCACAGATACGCAGTATTTT. Its translation: CASSLHLSTDTQYF.

The chain joins TRBV9 to TRBJ2-2; D call uncertain. In germline, CDR1 is SGDLS, CDR2 YYNGEE. The CDR3 spans 16 residues. The germline V and J ends were trimmed by 4 bases and 4 bases, with 17 bases remaining between them. CDR3 residues: CASSSRVGSGTGELFF. CDR3 DNA sequence: TGTGCCAGCAGCTCCCGAGTCGGGTCGGGCACCGGGGAGCTGTTTTTT.

V gene TRBV5-6 combines with J gene TRBJ2-3; 8 bases agree with TRBD2. V trimming: 2 bases; J trimming: 4 bases; junction bases outside the gene matches: 9. Germline loops: CDR1 SGHDT, CDR2 YYEEEE. The CDR3 sequence is 16 residues long. CDR3 sequence (DNA): TGTGCCAGCAGCTTTTTCGGCGGGAGGAGTGCAGATACGCAGTATTTT. As protein: CASSFFGGRSADTQYF.

The chain links TRBV7-2 to TRBJ2-3, with a possible D match to TRBD1 (6 bases). V lost 2 bases and J lost 1, with 13 bases in between. CDR1 is SGHTA and CDR2 is FQGNSA in the germline V gene. The CDR3 has 16 amino acids. CDR3 in amino acids: CASSLRGTTRTDTQYF. CDR3 coding DNA: TGTGCCAGCAGCTTAAGGGGGACCACTCGCACAGATACGCAGTATTTT. Looking up the rest from reference TRBV7-2 and TRBJ2-3 gives the full variable domain: GAGVSQSPSNKVTEKGKDVELRCDPISGHTALYWYRQSLGQGLEFLIYFQGNSAPDKSGLPSDRFSAERTGGSVSTLTIQRTQQEDSAVYLCASSLRGTTRTDTQYFGPGTRLTVL.

This sequence joins TRBV7-9 and TRBJ2-3, with 7 bases fitting TRBD2. The CDR3 runs 17 residues. CDR1 SEHNR and CDR2 FQNEAQ come from the germline V gene (reference sequence). V lost 5 bases to trimming and J lost 7 bases; unmatched junction nucleotides: 18. The CDR3 is CASSPPFRGRAPNTQYF. CDR3 coding DNA: TGTGCCAGCAGCCCCCCCTTCAGAGGGAGGGCCCCGAATACGCAGTATTTT. Using reference TRBV7-9 and TRBJ2-3 for the parts outside the CDR3, the full variable domain is DTGVSQNPRHKITKRGQNVTFRCDPISEHNRLYWYRQTLGQGPEFLTYFQNEAQLEKSRLLSDRFSAERPKGSFSTLEIQRTEQGDSAMYLCASSPPFRGRAPNTQYFGPGTRLTVL.

The count of this clone is one. The chain recombines TRBV27 with TRBJ2-7; 9 bases are a match to TRBD1. J was trimmed by 2 bases and V by 4 bases; bases with no gene match: 6. Looked up from germline, CDR1 is MNHEY and CDR2 is SMNVEV (reference sequence). This CDR3 is 15 amino acids long. The CDR3: CASSWVGTGTYEQYF. CDR3 nucleotides: TGTGCCAGCAGTTGGGTGGGGACAGGGACCTACGAGCAGTACTTC.

This chain joins TRBV5-6 and TRBJ2-2, with D possibly being TRBD2 (6 bases). The CDR3 spans 17 residues. Looked up from germline, CDR1 is SGHDT and CDR2 is YYEEEE. Trimming shortened V by 4 bases and J by 1 base, and 17 bases separated the two germline ends. The CDR3 DNA sequence: TGTGCCAGCAGCAAGGCGGGTCTTAGCGGGAACACCGGGGAGCTGTTTTTT. It is translated as CASSKAGLSGNTGELFF.

The chain carries TRBV7-8 and TRBJ2-5, with TRBD1 identical over 11 bases. Trimming took 6 bases from V and 6 from J; bases not matched to a gene: 15. Germline lookup yields CDR1 SGHVS and CDR2 FQNEAQ. CDR3 length: 17 amino acids. The CDR3 DNA reads as TGTGCCAGCAGTCATGCCGGACAGGGGGCAAGGGGAAAGACCCAGTACTTC. Translating it yields CASSHAGQGARGKTQYF.

The V call is TRBV27, the J call TRBJ2-2; 7 bases are a match to TRBD2. Germline CDR1 reads MNHEY; CDR2 reads SMNVEV (reference sequence). The CDR3 spans 14 residues. Trimming removed 7 bases from V and 3 bases from J; junction bases left unmatched: 5. CDR3 region: CASKPLADTGELFF. CDR3 nucleotide sequence: TGTGCCAGCAAACCCCTAGCGGACACCGGGGAGCTGTTTTTT.

This clone was counted a few times. J is TRBJ2-1 and V is TRBV19, with 7 bases lining up with TRBD2. The CDR3 sequence is 20 residues long. Germline loops: CDR1 LNHDA, CDR2 SQIVND (reference sequence). J was trimmed by 7 bases and V by 8 bases; bases with no gene match: 29. CDR3 nucleotides: TGTGCCAGTTTAAGGGAGGAGAGGACTAGGATCTCGGGGTTGAGTAATGAGCAGTTCTTC. The encoded protein is CASLREERTRISGLSNEQFF. Filled out from reference TRBV19 and TRBJ2-1, the complete variable domain reads DGGITQSPKYLFRKEGQNVTLSCEQNLNHDAMYWYRQDPGQGLRLIYYSQIVNDFQKGDIAEGYSVSREKKESFPLTVTSAQKNPTAFYLCASLREERTRISGLSNEQFFGPGTRLTVL.